This entry concerns a single T cell receptor (beta chain). This clone's antigen is unknown. Nothing much larger sits one base from this clone, and base qualities are not available. This entry comes from a study of cytomegalovirus exposure and HLA in healthy donors listed by TCRdb under 2017. Regarding the complete study: An earlier analysis of approximately 600 of the donors reported more than 250 Gb of sequence data and 117 million unique TCR beta sequences from 150 million to 200 million T cells. The number of typed donors differed by locus: about 620-630 for A, B, C, DRB1 and DQB1; approximately 530 for DQA1; over 600 for DPA1; and 400 to 480 for DPB1. Among the roughly 400 genotyped donors, approximately 82% belonged to the genetic ancestry cluster associated with self-reported Caucasian donors. An early release that covered fewer than 800 HLA-typed donors contained about 300 gigabases of sequencing data and some 87 million unique TCR sequences. Along with the roughly 700-subject first cohort, a separate validation cohort of over a hundred different subjects was used. Among some 400 genotyped donors of the cohort, an average of approximately 200,000 unique TCR beta nucleotide sequences was sequenced per donor, of which 15% to 20% were non-productive. All discovery cohort repertoires had been generated on a single sequencing platform. Rather than drawing on any new phenotypic data, the later analysis identified candidate immune exposures from TCR beta sequences and the way those sequences occurred across donors. To study patterns of TCR occurrence, a later analysis re-analyzed previously published TCR beta repertoires from around 670 donors and added high-resolution HLA genotyping. HLA typing covered class I and class II loci at four-digit resolution. Alongside the repertoire data, information on donor age, sex, ethnicity and CMV serostatus was compiled. The study used immunosequencing to profile the T cell repertoires of more than 650 subjects and linked those repertoires to cytomegalovirus serostatus. Genome-wide SNP genotypes for about 55% of the roughly 670 donors were used in a later genetic analysis, which treated that subset as a discovery cohort. To predict cytomegalovirus infection status, the study combined high-throughput TCR immunosequencing, statistical association of individual TCRs with disease status, and machine learning. The study aimed to test whether signatures of past pathogen exposure could be identified by cataloging public T cell receptors. An earlier analysis of 587 of the donors used high-throughput TCR beta sequencing to judge whether each TCR beta V gene segment behaved as functional or pseudogenic. About five DR-DQ haplotypes were treated as single units for association and clustering because of strong linkage in the cohort. The full study reports these points: The study listed approximately 160 TCR beta chains as associated with cytomegalovirus. Correlated functional status among segregating V segments might reflect linkage disequilibrium, but an unknown experimental factor could not be ruled out. In a later analysis, most CMV-associated TCR beta chains were found to appear HLA-restricted, with HLA associations seemingly driven largely by CMV exposure. The only immune exposure information available for the cohort was CMV serostatus. In a later analysis, TCR association rates were found to vary across HLA loci, with the most associated TCRs seen for DRB1 alleles and the fewest for HLA-C alleles. Cytomegalovirus status was reported to be diagnosed by the classifier with high specificity and sensitivity in both the original and validation cohorts. Because HLA typing was unavailable for some donors at each locus, only the typed subset was used in association tests. In vitro tests confirmed that three of the cytomegalovirus-associated TCR beta chains recognize cytomegalovirus antigens. Compared with equally common non-associated chains, HLA-associated TCR beta chains in a later analysis were more clonally expanded and had lower generation probabilities. Because the 87-base-pair reads could not distinguish some IMGT-functional V segments, including TRBV6-2 and TRBV6-3, those segments were excluded. A later analysis reported that several top co-occurrence clusters appeared linked to parvovirus B19, influenza, CMV and Epstein-Barr virus. Only TCR beta chains were sequenced in this cohort, and the absence of alpha or paired-chain data limited detectable features. In an earlier analysis of some 500 of the donors, most TCR beta V segments appeared in productive rearrangements about 87% or about 30% of the time, broadly matching IMGT annotations. Presence/absence analyses assumed roughly uniform sequencing depth across donors, an assumption that may not hold. Most TCR sequences were seen in very few donors, while some public TCRs were found in many individuals. A cluster of highly shared sequence variants was judged likely to represent a technical artifact of the sequencing pipeline. In a later genetic analysis, fewer N-insertions in productive TCRs were reported among donors in an Asian-associated ancestry cluster than the approximately 710-donor mean. A further reported finding was that TCR beta sequences accurately predicted the HLA-A and HLA-B alleles for most subjects in the first cohort. When HLA alleles, especially DR and DQ, strongly co-occurred, TCR associations were difficult to assign to individual alleles. In a later genetic analysis, a missense DCLRE1C variant was associated with V-gene and J-gene trimming of TCR beta chains, and the association was replicated in an independent cohort. The authors suggested that the approach could potentially be generalized to other disease states and immunological phenotypes. At a false discovery rate of 0.05, a later analysis linked about 16,000 TCR beta sequences to specific HLA alleles. Approximately 16 rarely observed V segments, including chromosome 9 orphons, were excluded from the earlier analysis of some 590 of the donors because counts were too low.

At the junction V is shortened by 5 bases and J by 5 bases, with 16 bases in between. The germline V gene supplies CDR1 SGHVS and CDR2 FNYEAQ. From cysteine to phenylalanine, the CDR3 is 14 amino acids long. Only the CDR3 portion is preserved as DNA: 42 bases, with reading frame beginning at the first base. The cohort comprised approximately 700 healthy bone marrow donors. Cohort members were all nominally healthy when sampled, although unrecorded immune exposures were likely present. The donor was CMV seronegative and was included in the group of hundreds of seronegative cohort members. A peripheral blood sample was provided by each donor, and peripheral blood mononuclear cells were used for TCR beta sequencing. The Qiagen DNeasy Blood Extraction Kit was used to extract genomic DNA from the blood cell samples. The library was obtained by the immunoSEQ multiplex PCR assay. For the multiplex PCR, a mixture combining 60 forward primers for TCR Vbeta segments and 13 reverse primers for TCR Jbeta segments was used. Amplification of the CDR3 region of rearranged TCR beta genes was performed with a multiplex PCR assay on genomic DNA. On the Illumina HiSeq System, the amplified TCR beta libraries were sequenced as 87-base-pair reads. In the original analysis: In a later analysis, about 80 million unique TCR beta chains were counted across the 650 to 750 repertoires, and approximately 11 million of these chains were shared by at least two donors. A nearest-neighbor algorithm error-corrected the raw reads and collapsed the reads into unique sequences, merging closely related sequences to remove PCR and sequencing errors. To assign V, D and J gene segments, CDR3 sequences were aligned to IMGT reference sequences. For a sequence to be retained, at least a six-nucleotide match to both a V gene segment and a J gene segment was required. Rearrangements were classified as productive when the CDR3 lacked stop codons and remained in frame with V and J, and all other rearrangements were classified as non-productive. CDR3 was defined by IMGT convention, running from the second conserved V-encoded cysteine to the conserved J-encoded phenylalanine. Sequences without an unambiguous match to a single V gene segment were excluded from the earlier analysis of about 640 of the donors. In an earlier analysis of almost 600 of the donors, a V segment was called functional when productive rearrangements were above 56.7%, and segregating when the standard deviation between donors exceeded 5%. A statistical classification framework was built to diagnose cytomegalovirus status from the catalog of TCR beta chain sequences. In a later analysis, TCR nucleotide sequences were compared against IMGT/GENE-DB human TR gene sequences so that V and J genes could be assigned. The TCRdist pipeline was used in a later analysis to assign CDR3 sequences and most-parsimonious VDJ recombination scenarios. In a later analysis, every TCR beta chain was defined by the combination of its CDR3 amino acid sequence and its V-gene family, and reads without a unique V-gene family were dropped. A later analysis removed 500 to 650 highly shared, low-generation-probability nucleotide sequences to deal with suspected cross-contamination and a sequencing artifact. For each public chain, a later analysis derived a clonal expansion index from normalized ranks of inferred template counts within each repertoire. Generation probabilities in a later analysis came from a VDJ recombination model fitted to out-of-frame rearrangements, and those results were checked against IGoR. Hypergeometric tests were used in a later analysis to score TCR-TCR, TCR-HLA and TCR-CMV co-occurrence, with a repertoire-size bias correction applied to the TCR pairs. A later analysis estimated false discovery rates by permuting HLA or CMV assignments 20 times. In a later analysis, co-occurring TCRs were grouped with DBSCAN, and TCRdist sequence similarity was added when clustering was performed within HLA-allele-positive subsets. Repertoires with fewer than 30,000 or more than 120,000 public chains were left out of co-occurrence clustering, as were about five repertoires with anomalous nucleotide sharing. Imported from immuneACCESS, the table was reduced by TCRdb to in-frame sequences with V and J called. These copies leave out some clones; in studies compared against another copy, an unresolved V gene accounts for under half, and the cause of the remainder is not known. The DNA gave D and trimming, while V, J and clone size come from that table. The sample yields roughly 93,000 clones; around 76% were counted once. The leading ten clones occupy around 0.63% of the sample.

This TCR derives from a man aged 25 to 45 in good health and CMV-seronegative. The specimen sequenced was PBMCs. The rearrangement joined TRBV7-6 to TRBJ2-7; TRBD2 might be the D gene, on 6 matching bases. CDR3 region: CASSLNRGGDEQYF. The DNA sequence is TGTGCCAGCAGCCTGAATCGGGGCGGGGACGAGCAGTACTTC.